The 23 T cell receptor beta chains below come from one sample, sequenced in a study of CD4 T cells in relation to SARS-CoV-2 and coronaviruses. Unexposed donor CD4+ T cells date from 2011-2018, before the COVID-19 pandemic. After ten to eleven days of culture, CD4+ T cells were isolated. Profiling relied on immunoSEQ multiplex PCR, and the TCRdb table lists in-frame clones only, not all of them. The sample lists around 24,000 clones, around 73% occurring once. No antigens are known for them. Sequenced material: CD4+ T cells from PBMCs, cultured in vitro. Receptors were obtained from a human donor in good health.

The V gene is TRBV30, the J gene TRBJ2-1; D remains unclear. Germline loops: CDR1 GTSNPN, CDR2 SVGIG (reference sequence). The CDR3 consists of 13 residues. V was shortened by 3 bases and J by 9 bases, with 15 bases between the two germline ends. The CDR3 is CAWRTLVRSEQFF. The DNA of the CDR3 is TGTGCCTGGAGAACATTGGTACGAAGTGAGCAGTTCTTC.

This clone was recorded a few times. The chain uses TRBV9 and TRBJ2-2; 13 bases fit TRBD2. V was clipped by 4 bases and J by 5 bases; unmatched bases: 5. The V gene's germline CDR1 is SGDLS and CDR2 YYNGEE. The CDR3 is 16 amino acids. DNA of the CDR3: TGTGCCAGCAGCATGGGACTAGCGGGGACAACCGGGGAGCTGTTTTTT. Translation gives CASSMGLAGTTGELFF.

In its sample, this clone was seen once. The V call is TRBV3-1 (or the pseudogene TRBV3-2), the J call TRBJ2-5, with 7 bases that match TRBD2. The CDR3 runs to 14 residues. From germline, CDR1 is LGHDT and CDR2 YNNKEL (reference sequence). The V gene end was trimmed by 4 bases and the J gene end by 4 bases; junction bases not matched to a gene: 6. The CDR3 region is CASSLTSEGETQYF. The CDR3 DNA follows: TGTGCCAGCAGCCTCACTAGCGAGGGAGAGACCCAGTACTTC.

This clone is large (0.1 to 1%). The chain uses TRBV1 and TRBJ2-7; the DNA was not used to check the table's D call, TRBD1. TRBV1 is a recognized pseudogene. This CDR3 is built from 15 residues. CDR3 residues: CTSSLRDRGTYEQYF. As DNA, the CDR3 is TGCACCAGCAGCCTTCGGGACAGGGGAACCTACGAGCAGTACTTC.

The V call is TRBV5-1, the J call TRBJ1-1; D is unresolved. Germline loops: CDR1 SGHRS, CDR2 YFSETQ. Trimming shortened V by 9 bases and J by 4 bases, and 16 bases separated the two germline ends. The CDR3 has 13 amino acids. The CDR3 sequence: CATARLESTEAFF. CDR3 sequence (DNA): TGCGCCACCGCGCGGCTTGAGAGCACTGAAGCTTTCTTT.

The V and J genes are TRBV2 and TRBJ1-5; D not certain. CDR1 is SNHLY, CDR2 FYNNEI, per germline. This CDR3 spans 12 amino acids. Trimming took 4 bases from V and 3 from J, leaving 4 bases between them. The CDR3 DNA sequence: TGTGCCAGCAGTGGGGACAATCAGCCCCAGCATTTT. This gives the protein CASSGDNQPQHF.

The CDR3 DNA is TGTGCCATCAGTGAGTCACTCTTCCCCAGGTCTAGGTATGGCTACACCTTC. This codes for CAISESLFPRSRYGYTF. This chain links TRBV10-3 with TRBJ1-2; D unresolved. The CDR3 totals 17 residues. Trimming stripped 0 bases from V and 5 bases from J, with 19 bases between. Germline values: CDR1 ENHRY, CDR2 SYGVKD.

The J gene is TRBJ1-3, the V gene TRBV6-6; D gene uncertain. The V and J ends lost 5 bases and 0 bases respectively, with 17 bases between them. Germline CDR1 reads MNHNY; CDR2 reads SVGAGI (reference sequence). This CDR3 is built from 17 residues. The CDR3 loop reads CASSPPPAGLSGNTIYF. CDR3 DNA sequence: TGTGCCAGCAGTCCACCCCCGGCCGGCCTCTCTGGAAACACCATATATTTT.

CDR3 residues: CASSAGGGYGYTF. The CDR3 coding sequence is TGCGCCAGCAGTGCCGGGGGGGGCTATGGCTACACCTTC. The chain carries TRBV10-2 and TRBJ1-2, with a tentative D call TRBD1 (5 bases). The CDR3 is made up of 13 amino acids. Trimming removed 4 bases from V and 4 bases from J, with 10 bases in between. Germline V gene sequence: CDR1 WSHSY, CDR2 SAAADI.

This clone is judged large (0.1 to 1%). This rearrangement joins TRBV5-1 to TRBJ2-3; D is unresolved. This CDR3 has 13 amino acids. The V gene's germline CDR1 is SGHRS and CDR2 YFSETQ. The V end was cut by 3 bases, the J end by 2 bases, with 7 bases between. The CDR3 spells CASSSMPTDTQYF. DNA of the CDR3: TGCGCCAGCAGCTCTATGCCCACAGATACGCAGTATTTT. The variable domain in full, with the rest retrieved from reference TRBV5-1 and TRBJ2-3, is KAGVTQTPRYLIKTRGQQVTLSCSPISGHRSVSWYQQTPGQGLQFLFEYFSETQRNKGNFPGRFSGRQFSNSRSEMNVSTLELGDSALYLCASSSMPTDTQYFGPGTRLTVL.

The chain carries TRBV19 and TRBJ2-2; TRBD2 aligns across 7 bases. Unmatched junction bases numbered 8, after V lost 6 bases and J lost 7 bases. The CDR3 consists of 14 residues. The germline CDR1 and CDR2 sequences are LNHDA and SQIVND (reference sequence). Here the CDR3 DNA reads TGTGCCAGTAGACCGAGCGGGGCGGTCGGGGAGCTGTTTTTT. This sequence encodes CASRPSGAVGELFF.

Written as DNA, the CDR3 is TGTGCCAGCAGCTTGCGGGACTCCTACAATGAGCAGTTCTTC. Its protein is CASSLRDSYNEQFF. V gene TRBV5-4 combines with J gene TRBJ2-1; a possible D gene is TRBD2 (5 bases). The germline CDR1 and CDR2 sequences are SGHNT and YYREEE (reference sequence). Trimming removed 1 base at V and 0 bases at J, with 5 bases between. The CDR3 runs to 14 residues.

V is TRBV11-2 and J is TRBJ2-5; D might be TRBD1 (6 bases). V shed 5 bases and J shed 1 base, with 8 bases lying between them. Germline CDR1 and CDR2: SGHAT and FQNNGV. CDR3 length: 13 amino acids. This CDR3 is CASSQGRQETQYF. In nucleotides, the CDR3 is TGTGCCAGCAGCCAGGGGCGCCAAGAGACCCAGTACTTC. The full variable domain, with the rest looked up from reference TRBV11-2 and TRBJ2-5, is EAGVAQSPRYKIIEKRQSVAFWCNPISGHATLYWYQQILGQGPKLLIQFQNNGVVDDSQLPKDRFSAERLKGVDSTLKIQPAKLEDSAVYLCASSQGRQETQYFGPGTRLLVL.

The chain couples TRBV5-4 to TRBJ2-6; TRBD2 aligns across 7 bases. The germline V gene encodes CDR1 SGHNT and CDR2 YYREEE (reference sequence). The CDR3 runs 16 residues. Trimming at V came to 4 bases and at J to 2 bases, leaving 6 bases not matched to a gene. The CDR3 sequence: CASSLGGDPGANVLTF. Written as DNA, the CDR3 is TGTGCCAGCAGCCTGGGGGGGGACCCTGGGGCCAACGTCCTGACTTTC.

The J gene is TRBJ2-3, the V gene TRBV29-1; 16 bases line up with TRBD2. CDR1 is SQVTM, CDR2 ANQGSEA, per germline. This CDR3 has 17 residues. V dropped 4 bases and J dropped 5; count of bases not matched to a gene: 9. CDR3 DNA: TGCAGCGTTGGGGGCTCGGGACTAGCGGGAGGGAGAGATACGCAGTATTTT. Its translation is CSVGGSGLAGGRDTQYF.

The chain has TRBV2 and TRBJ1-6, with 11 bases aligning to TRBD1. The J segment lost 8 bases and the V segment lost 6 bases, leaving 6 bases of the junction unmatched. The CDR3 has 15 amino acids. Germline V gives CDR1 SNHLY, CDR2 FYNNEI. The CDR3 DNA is TGTGCCAGCAGAAATAGGGGACAGGGGGATTCACCCCTCCACTTT. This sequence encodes CASRNRGQGDSPLHF.

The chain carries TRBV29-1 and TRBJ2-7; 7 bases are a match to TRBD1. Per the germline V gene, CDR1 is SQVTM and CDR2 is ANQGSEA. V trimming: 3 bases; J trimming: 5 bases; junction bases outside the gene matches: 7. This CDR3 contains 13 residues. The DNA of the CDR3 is TGCAGCGTTGAGACACTAAGGGGGCACGAGCAGTACTTC. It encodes CSVETLRGHEQYF.

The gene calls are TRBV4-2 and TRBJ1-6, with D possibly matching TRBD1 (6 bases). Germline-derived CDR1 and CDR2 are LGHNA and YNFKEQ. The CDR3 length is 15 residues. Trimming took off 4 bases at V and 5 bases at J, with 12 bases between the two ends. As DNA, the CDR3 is TGTGCCAGCAGCCGCGTAGAGGGGGATAATTCACCCCTCCACTTT. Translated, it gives CASSRVEGDNSPLHF.

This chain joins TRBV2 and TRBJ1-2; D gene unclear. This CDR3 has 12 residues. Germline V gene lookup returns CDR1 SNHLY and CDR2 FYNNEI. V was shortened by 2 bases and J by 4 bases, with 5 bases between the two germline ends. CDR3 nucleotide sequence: TGTGCCAGCAGTGAAAACACCTATGGCTACACCTTC. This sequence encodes CASSENTYGYTF.

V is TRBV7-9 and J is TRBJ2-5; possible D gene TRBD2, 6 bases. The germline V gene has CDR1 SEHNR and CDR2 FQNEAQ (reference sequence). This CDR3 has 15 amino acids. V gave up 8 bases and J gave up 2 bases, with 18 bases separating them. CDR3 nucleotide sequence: TGTGCCAGCCGGGGTAGGGAGGCGGGACAAGAGACCCAGTACTTC. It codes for CASRGREAGQETQYF.

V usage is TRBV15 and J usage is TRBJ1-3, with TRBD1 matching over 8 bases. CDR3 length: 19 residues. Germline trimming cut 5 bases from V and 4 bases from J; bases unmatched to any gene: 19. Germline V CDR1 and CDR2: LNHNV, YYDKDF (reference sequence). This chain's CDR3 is CATSSPGQDRAPGGNTIYF. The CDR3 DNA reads TGTGCCACCAGCTCCCCTGGGCAGGACAGGGCGCCAGGAGGAAACACCATATATTTT.

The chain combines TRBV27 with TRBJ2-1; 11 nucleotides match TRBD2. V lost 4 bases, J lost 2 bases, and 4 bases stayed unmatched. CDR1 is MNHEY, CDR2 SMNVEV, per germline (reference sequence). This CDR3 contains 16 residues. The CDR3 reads CASSSASGRTYNEQFF. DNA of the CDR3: TGTGCCAGCAGTTCCGCTAGCGGGAGGACCTACAATGAGCAGTTCTTC.

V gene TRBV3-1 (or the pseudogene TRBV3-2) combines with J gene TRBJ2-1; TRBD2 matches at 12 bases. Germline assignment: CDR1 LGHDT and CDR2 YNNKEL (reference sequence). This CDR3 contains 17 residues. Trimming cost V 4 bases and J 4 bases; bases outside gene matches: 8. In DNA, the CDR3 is TGTGCCAGCAGCCCAAGAAAACTAGCGGGAGGTTACAATGAGCAGTTCTTC. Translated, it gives CASSPRKLAGGYNEQFF.